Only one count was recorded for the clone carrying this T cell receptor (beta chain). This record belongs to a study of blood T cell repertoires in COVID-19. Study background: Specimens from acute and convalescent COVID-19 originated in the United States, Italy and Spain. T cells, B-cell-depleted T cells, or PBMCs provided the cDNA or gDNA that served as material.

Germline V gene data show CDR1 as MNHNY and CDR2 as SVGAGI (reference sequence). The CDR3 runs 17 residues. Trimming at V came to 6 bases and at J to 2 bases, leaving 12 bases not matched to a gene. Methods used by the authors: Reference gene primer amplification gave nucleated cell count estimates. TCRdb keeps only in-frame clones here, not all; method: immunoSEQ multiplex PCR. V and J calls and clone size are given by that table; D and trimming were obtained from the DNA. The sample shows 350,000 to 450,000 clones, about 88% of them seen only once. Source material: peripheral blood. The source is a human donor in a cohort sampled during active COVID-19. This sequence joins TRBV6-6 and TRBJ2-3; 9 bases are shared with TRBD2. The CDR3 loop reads CASSRTLAGLSTDTQYF. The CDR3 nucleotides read TGTGCCAGCAGCCGAACCCTAGCGGGACTATCCACAGATACGCAGTATTTT.